The clone carrying this T cell receptor (beta chain) has more than one count but fewer than ten. Its antigen is currently unknown. The CDR3 is 15 amino acids. Germline CDR1 and CDR2: SGHTA and FQGNSA. Trimming removed 6 bases from V and 0 bases from J, with 12 bases in between. The data were taken from a study of cytomegalovirus exposure and HLA in healthy donors. Turning to the study itself: One earlier analysis, a look at about 179 million T cells, found about 100 million unique TCR beta sequences.

Study conclusions and caveats: Published work reported that the classifier diagnosed cytomegalovirus status with high specificity and sensitivity.

The PCR ran on 60 Vbeta and 13 Jbeta primers. The repertoire was sequenced with immunoSEQ multiplex PCR; TCRdb's copy has only in-frame clones and lacks some. The table includes about 160,000 clones, roughly two thirds detected once. The gene calls are TRBV7-2 and TRBJ1-3, with D possibly matching TRBD1 (6 bases). The source of this sequence is a woman aged 25 to 39 in good health and CMV-seronegative. The material sequenced was PBMCs. CDR3 loop: CASRTGTNSGNTIYF. The CDR3 DNA sequence: TGTGCCAGCAGAACCGGGACAAACTCTGGAAACACCATATATTTT. Supplemented by reference TRBV7-2 and TRBJ1-3, the full variable domain reads GAGVSQSPSNKVTEKGKDVELRCDPISGHTALYWYRQSLGQGLEFLIYFQGNSAPDKSGLPSDRFSAERTGGSVSTLTIQRTQQEDSAVYLCASRTGTNSGNTIYFGEGSWLTVV.